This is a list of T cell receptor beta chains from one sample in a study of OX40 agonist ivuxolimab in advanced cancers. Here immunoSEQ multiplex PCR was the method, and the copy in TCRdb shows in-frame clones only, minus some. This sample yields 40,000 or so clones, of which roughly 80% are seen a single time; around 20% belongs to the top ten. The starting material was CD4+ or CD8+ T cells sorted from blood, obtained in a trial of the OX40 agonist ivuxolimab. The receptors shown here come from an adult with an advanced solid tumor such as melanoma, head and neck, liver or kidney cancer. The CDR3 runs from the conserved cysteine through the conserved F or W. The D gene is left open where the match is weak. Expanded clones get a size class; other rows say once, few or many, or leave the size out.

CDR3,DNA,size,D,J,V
CASRGRRRMSNQPQHF,TGTGCCAGCAGAGGGCGAAGAAGGATGAGCAATCAGCCCCAGCATTTT,-,-,TRBJ1-5,TRBV2
CASSYGRGYGYTF,TGTGCCAGCAGTTACGGCAGGGGCTATGGCTACACCTTC,-,-,TRBJ1-2,TRBV6-5
CASSLSSGQETQYF,TGCGCCAGCAGCTTGAGTAGCGGACAAGAGACCCAGTACTTC,-,-,TRBJ2-5,TRBV5-1
CASSQVPGNEAFF,TGCGCCAGCAGCCAAGTGCCAGGGAATGAAGCTTTCTTT,-,-,TRBJ1-1,TRBV4-1
CASSALAGGPGDTQYF,TGTGCCAGCAGTGCCCTAGCGGGGGGGCCAGGAGATACGCAGTATTTT,-,TRBD2,TRBJ2-3,TRBV27
CASDKQGNTGELFF,TGTGCCAGCGATAAACAGGGGAATACCGGGGAGCTGTTTTTT,-,TRBD1,TRBJ2-2,TRBV2
CASSPGTGVKEQFF,TGTGCCAGCAGCCCAGGGACAGGGGTGAAGGAGCAGTTCTTC,once,TRBD1,TRBJ2-1,TRBV7-9
CASSLDRAGGAAGANVLTF,TGTGCCAGCAGCTTAGATAGGGCAGGGGGCGCTGCTGGGGCCAACGTCCTGACTTTC,-,TRBD1,TRBJ2-6,TRBV7-2
CASSLVVDGANGLQETQYF,TGTGCCAGCAGTTTAGTTGTGGACGGAGCAAACGGCCTTCAAGAGACCCAGTACTTC,-,-,TRBJ2-5,TRBV27
CASSQAATSSYEQYF,TGCGCCAGCAGCCAAGCCGCGACTAGTAGCTACGAGCAGTACTTC,-,-,TRBJ2-7,TRBV4-3
CASRKTQGDTIYF,TGTGCCAGCAGGAAAACCCAGGGGGACACCATATATTTT,-,TRBD1,TRBJ1-3,TRBV2
CASSQSGLAGHNEQFF,TGTGCCAGCAGCCAATCGGGACTAGCGGGACACAATGAGCAGTTCTTC,-,TRBD2,TRBJ2-1,TRBV16
CASSDSIDSASSYNEQFF,TGTGCCAGTAGCGACTCCATCGACTCTGCGAGCTCCTACAATGAGCAGTTCTTC,-,-,TRBJ2-1,TRBV19
CASSARPSGGTDTQYF,TGTGCCAGCAGCGCCCGTCCTAGCGGGGGCACAGATACGCAGTATTTT,once,TRBD2,TRBJ2-3,TRBV9
CASSPGGFGYEQYF,TGTGCCAGTAGCCCGGGGGGGTTCGGCTACGAGCAGTACTTC,-,TRBD2,TRBJ2-7,TRBV7-3
CASSEGTGYGYTF,TGTGCCAGCAGTGAAGGGACAGGCTATGGCTACACCTTC,-,TRBD1,TRBJ1-2,TRBV6-1
CASSEQGAGQPQHF,TGTGCCAGCAGTGAACAGGGGGCCGGGCAGCCCCAGCATTTT,-,TRBD1,TRBJ1-5,TRBV6-5
CASSLSTYNEQFF,TGTGCCAGCAGCCTTAGTACCTACAATGAGCAGTTCTTC,-,-,TRBJ2-1,TRBV11-3
CAISEDSSAGYTF,TGTGCCATCAGTGAGGACAGCTCGGCTGGCTACACCTTC,-,-,TRBJ1-2,TRBV10-3
CASSHGERTAFPLTF,TGTGCCAGCAGTCATGGGGAAAGGACGGCCTTTCCCCTCACCTTC,-,-,TRBJ1-2,TRBV28
CASSQDTQFQETQYF,TGTGCCAGCAGCCAAGATACGCAGTTCCAAGAGACCCAGTACTTC,-,-,TRBJ2-5,TRBV4-2
CASSSTRLNTEAFF,TGTGCCAGCAGTTCGACCCGATTGAACACTGAAGCTTTCTTT,-,-,TRBJ1-1,TRBV6-6
CASSSRGGQTSTDTQYF,TGTGCCAGCAGCTCGCGAGGGGGCCAGACTAGCACAGATACGCAGTATTTT,-,TRBD1,TRBJ2-3,TRBV4-2
CASSLEGRTENYGYTF,TGTGCCAGCAGTTTGGAGGGCAGGACCGAGAACTATGGCTACACCTTC,-,-,TRBJ1-2,TRBV5-6
CASSLTGDEQYF,TGTGCCAGCAGCTTAACGGGGGACGAGCAGTACTTC,-,-,TRBJ2-7,TRBV28
CASSLWTNSYEQYF,TGTGCCAGCAGTTTATGGACAAATAGCTACGAGCAGTACTTC,-,-,TRBJ2-7,TRBV28
CASSYDGGRANSPLHF,TGTGCCAGCAGTTACGATGGCGGCAGGGCTAATTCACCCCTCCACTTT,-,-,TRBJ1-6,TRBV6-5
CASSLGHTDTQYF,TGCGCCAGCAGCTTGGGTCACACAGATACGCAGTATTTT,-,-,TRBJ2-3,TRBV5-1
CASISSGAPSVEQYF,TGTGCCAGCATATCTAGCGGAGCCCCCTCAGTCGAGCAGTACTTC,-,TRBD2,TRBJ2-7,TRBV6-4
CASSYSIHQGFEAFF,TGTGCCAGCAGTTACTCGATTCATCAGGGTTTTGAAGCTTTCTTT,-,-,TRBJ1-1,TRBV6-5
CASSYPSTRDTEAFF,TGTGCCAGCAGTTACCCCTCGACCCGGGACACTGAAGCTTTCTTT,-,-,TRBJ1-1,TRBV6-5
CASSLDRGALNEQFF,TGTGCCAGCAGCCTGGACAGGGGGGCTTTGAATGAGCAGTTCTTC,-,TRBD1,TRBJ2-1,TRBV6-5
CASTGTANQPQHF,TGTGCCAGCACGGGGACAGCTAATCAGCCCCAGCATTTT,once,TRBD1,TRBJ1-5,TRBV6-1
CASSSSDGQPQHF,TGTGCCAGCAGTTCCTCAGACGGTCAGCCCCAGCATTTT,-,-,TRBJ1-5,TRBV28
CASSLELGDTEAFF,TGTGCCAGCAGTTTGGAGTTGGGGGACACTGAAGCTTTCTTT,-,-,TRBJ1-1,TRBV27
CASSHGLGTDTQYF,TGTGCCAGCAGTCATGGTCTAGGCACAGATACGCAGTATTTT,-,-,TRBJ2-3,TRBV27
CASSSTRNSDTQYF,TGTGCCAGCAGTTCGACTAGAAATTCCGATACGCAGTATTTT,-,-,TRBJ2-3,TRBV27
CASSQYPGHYNEQFF,TGTGCCAGCAGTCAATACCCGGGACACTACAATGAGCAGTTCTTC,-,-,TRBJ2-1,TRBV27
CASSFFGDQSMGYEQYF,TGTGCCAGCAGCTTTTTTGGAGACCAGTCGATGGGTTACGAGCAGTACTTC,-,-,TRBJ2-7,TRBV11-2
CASSTQGQGFFRAFF,TGTGCCAGTAGTACCCAGGGACAGGGATTTTTTCGAGCTTTCTTT,-,TRBD1,TRBJ1-1,TRBV19
CASSPPGSTDTQYF,TGTGCCAGCAGTCCCCCGGGCAGCACAGATACGCAGTATTTT,-,-,TRBJ2-3,TRBV28
CASSLSGGVGYTF,TGTGCCAGCAGTTTATCTGGCGGCGTTGGCTACACCTTC,-,-,TRBJ1-2,TRBV28
CASSEDGGGYEQYF,TGTGCCAGCAGTGAGGACGGGGGTGGGTACGAGCAGTACTTC,-,-,TRBJ2-7,TRBV2
CASSLFGVYGYTF,TGTGCCAGCAGTTTGTTCGGGGTTTATGGCTACACCTTC,many,-,TRBJ1-2,TRBV28
CASSPLGAGNSPLHF,TGCGCCAGCAGCCCCTTAGGGGCGGGCAATTCACCCCTCCACTTT,-,-,TRBJ1-6,TRBV5-1
CASSNQETQYF,TGTGCCAGCAGCAACCAAGAGACCCAGTACTTC,-,-,TRBJ2-5,TRBV7-6
CASSQDQSGDYEQYF,TGCGCCAGCAGCCAAGATCAGAGCGGGGACTACGAGCAGTACTTC,-,TRBD2,TRBJ2-7,TRBV4-3
CASSSQGAKAVVGELFF,TGTGCCAGCAGTTCACAGGGGGCCAAGGCCGTCGTAGGGGAGCTGTTTTTT,few,TRBD1,TRBJ2-2,TRBV28
CASRDGHSGANVLTF,TGTGCCAGCCGGGACGGGCACTCTGGGGCCAACGTCCTGACTTTC,few,-,TRBJ2-6,TRBV19